A selection of T cell receptor beta chains follows, all from one sample in a study of blood T cell repertoires in COVID-19. Profiled with immunoSEQ multiplex PCR; TCRdb holds only in-frame clones, not every one. The data hold fewer than 75,000 clones, with roughly 90% observed a single time. Sequenced input: peripheral blood. The receptors come from a human donor in a cohort sampled during active COVID-19. CDR3s include the opening cysteine and the closing phenylalanine or tryptophan. Fields, in order: J gene, clone size, V gene, D gene, CDR3 protein, CDR3 DNA. D genes are given only for firm matches. For some rows the clone size is stated as once, few or many, or as a class when expanded; others skip it.

>TRBJ2-7|once|TRBV6-5|-
CASSYQGRPYEQYF
TGTGCCAGCAGTTACCAGGGGCGCCCCTACGAGCAGTACTTC
>TRBJ1-5|once|TRBV28|-
CASRTDSNQPQHF
TGTGCCAGCAGGACAGATAGCAATCAGCCCCAGCATTTT
>TRBJ2-1|-|TRBV27|-
CASRLSRGLNEQFF
TGTGCCAGCAGGCTATCGCGGGGGCTAAATGAGCAGTTCTTC
>TRBJ2-1|once|TRBV4-2|TRBD2
CASSRPSGKQFF
TGTGCCAGCAGCCGACCTAGCGGGAAGCAGTTCTTC
>TRBJ2-6|-|TRBV9|TRBD2
CASSSRTGLAGGRSGANVLTF
TGTGCCAGCAGCTCACGTACGGGACTAGCGGGAGGACGCTCTGGGGCCAACGTCCTGACTTTC
>TRBJ2-1|-|TRBV11-2|TRBD2
CASSLTRLAGSNEQFF
TGTGCCAGCAGCCTGACCAGACTAGCGGGGTCCAATGAGCAGTTCTTC
>TRBJ1-1|-|TRBV30|-
CAWSQRSEAFF
TGTGCCTGGAGTCAGAGGTCTGAAGCTTTCTTT
>TRBJ1-4|-|TRBV3-1/TRBV3-2|-
CASSQADSATNEKLFF
TGTGCCAGCAGCCAAGCTGACAGTGCAACTAATGAAAAACTGTTTTTT
>TRBJ2-2|-|TRBV25-1|-
CASSVAGTNTGELFF
TGTGCCAGCAGTGTCGCCGGGACGAACACCGGGGAGCTGTTTTTT
>TRBJ1-1|-|TRBV19|-
CASSTSALWETEAFF
TGTGCCAGTAGTACCTCCGCCCTGTGGGAGACTGAAGCTTTCTTT
>TRBJ1-2|-|TRBV15|-
CATSLGPDGYTF
TGTGCCACCAGCTTGGGGCCCGACGGCTACACCTTC
>TRBJ1-2|-|TRBV28|-
CAISDSPNYGYTF
TGTGCCATATCAGACAGCCCTAACTATGGCTACACCTTC
>TRBJ2-1|-|TRBV6-2/TRBV6-3|-
CASSLPGRGNEQFF
TGTGCCAGCAGTCTTCCCGGCCGGGGCAATGAGCAGTTCTTC
>TRBJ2-7|-|TRBV7-9|-
CASSSQDSSYEQYF
TGTGCCAGCAGCTCCCAGGACAGCTCCTACGAGCAGTACTTC
>TRBJ1-5|-|TRBV5-1|TRBD1
CASSLTGGEQPQHF
TGCGCCAGCAGCCTGACAGGGGGCGAGCAGCCCCAGCATTTT
>TRBJ1-4|-|TRBV28|-
CASNLIADEKLFF
TGTGCCAGCAATCTGATAGCCGATGAAAAACTGTTTTTT
>TRBJ2-7|-|TRBV28|-
CASSFFSAGSYEQYF
TGTGCCAGCAGTTTTTTCTCGGCGGGATCCTACGAGCAGTACTTC
>TRBJ2-1|-|TRBV3-1/TRBV3-2|TRBD2
CASSTPWTSGDNEQFF
TGTGCCAGCAGCACTCCGTGGACTAGCGGGGACAATGAGCAGTTCTTC
>TRBJ2-1|-|TRBV27|TRBD1
CASSLGDRGSEQFF
TGTGCCAGCAGTTTAGGGGACAGGGGAAGTGAGCAGTTCTTC
>TRBJ2-7|once|TRBV5-1|TRBD1
CASSSGQSDYEQYF
TGCGCCAGCAGCTCGGGACAGAGCGACTACGAGCAGTACTTC
>TRBJ2-1|-|TRBV28|TRBD2
CASRKQGWHQAGGPYEQFF
TGTGCCAGCAGGAAACAGGGGTGGCATCAAGCGGGAGGGCCTTATGAGCAGTTCTTC
>TRBJ1-4|-|TRBV6-6|TRBD1
CASSYSGQANEKLFF
TGTGCCAGCAGTTACTCGGGACAGGCTAATGAAAAACTGTTTTTT
>TRBJ1-1|once|TRBV6-5|TRBD1
CASSYDRDRGTEAFF
TGTGCCAGCAGTTACGACCGGGACAGGGGCACTGAAGCTTTCTTT
>TRBJ1-2|-|TRBV9|-
CASSGEGLKGYGYTF
TGTGCCAGCAGCGGAGAAGGGTTGAAGGGGTATGGCTACACCTTC
>TRBJ2-1|-|TRBV5-8|TRBD1
CASSLGTGSYNEQFF
TGTGCCAGCAGCTTGGGGACAGGATCCTACAATGAGCAGTTCTTC
>TRBJ1-5|-|TRBV6-5|-
CASSSTYSNQPQHF
TGTGCCAGCAGTTCGACATATAGCAATCAGCCCCAGCATTTT
>TRBJ1-1|few|TRBV7-2|-
CASSLVAGPLQNTEAFF
TGTGCCAGCAGCTTAGTGGCAGGTCCGCTTCAGAACACTGAAGCTTTCTTT